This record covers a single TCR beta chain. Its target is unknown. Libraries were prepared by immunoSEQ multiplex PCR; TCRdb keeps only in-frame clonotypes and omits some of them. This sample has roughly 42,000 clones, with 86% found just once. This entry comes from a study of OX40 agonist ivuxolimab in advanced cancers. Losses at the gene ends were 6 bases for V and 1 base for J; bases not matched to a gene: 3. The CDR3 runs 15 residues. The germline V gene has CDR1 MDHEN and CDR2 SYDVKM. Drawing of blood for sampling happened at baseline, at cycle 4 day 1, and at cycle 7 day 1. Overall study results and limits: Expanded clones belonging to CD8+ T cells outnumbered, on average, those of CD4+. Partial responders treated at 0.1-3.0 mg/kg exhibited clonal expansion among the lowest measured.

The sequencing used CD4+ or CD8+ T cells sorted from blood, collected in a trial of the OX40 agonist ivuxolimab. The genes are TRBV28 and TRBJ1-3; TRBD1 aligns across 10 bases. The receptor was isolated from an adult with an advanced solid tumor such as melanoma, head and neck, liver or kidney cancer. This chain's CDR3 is CASSRDRGSGNTIYF. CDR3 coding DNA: TGTGCCAGCAGCCGGGACAGGGGATCTGGAAACACCATATATTTT.